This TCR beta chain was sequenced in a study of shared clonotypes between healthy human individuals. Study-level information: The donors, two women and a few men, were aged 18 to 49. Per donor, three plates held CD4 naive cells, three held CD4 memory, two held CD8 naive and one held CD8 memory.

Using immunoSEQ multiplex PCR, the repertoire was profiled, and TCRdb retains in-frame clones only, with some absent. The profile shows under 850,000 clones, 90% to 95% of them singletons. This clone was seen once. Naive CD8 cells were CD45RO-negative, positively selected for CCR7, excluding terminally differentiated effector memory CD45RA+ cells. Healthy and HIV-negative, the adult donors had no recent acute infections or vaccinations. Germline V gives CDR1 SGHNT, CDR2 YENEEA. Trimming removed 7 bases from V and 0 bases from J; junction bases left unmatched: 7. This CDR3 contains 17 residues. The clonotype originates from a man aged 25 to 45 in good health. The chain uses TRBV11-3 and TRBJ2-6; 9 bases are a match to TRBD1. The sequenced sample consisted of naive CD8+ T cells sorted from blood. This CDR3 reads CASTLDRGTSGANVLTF. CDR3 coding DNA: TGTGCCAGCACCCTGGACAGGGGAACCTCTGGGGCCAACGTCCTGACTTTC.